This entry lists 20 T cell receptor beta chains sequenced from one sample in a study of blood T cells in healthy people across ages. For the second PCR, which ran for 7 to 11 cycles, a sample-barcoded 5' primer and a J-beta primer mix were used. TCRdb recomputed calls from the 5' RACE reads with MiXCR, one row per CDR3 protein. This table has approximately 1,700,000 distinct CDR3 sequences, 30% to 40% appearing once. The specimen sequenced was blood. The receptor source for this set is a human donor in good health.

This sequence joins TRBV2 and TRBJ1-1; D remains ambiguous. The CDR3 is 12 residues long. Germline V lookup: CDR1 SNHLY, CDR2 FYNNEI. V was trimmed by 7 bases and J by 3 bases, leaving 9 bases between them. CDR3: CASTYGDTEAFF. The CDR3 DNA reads as TGTGCCAGCACCTATGGAGACACTGAAGCTTTCTTT. Full variable domain (rest looked up from reference TRBV2 and TRBJ1-1): EPEVTQTPSHQVTQMGQEVILRCVPISNHLYFYWYRQILGQKVEFLVSFYNNEISEKSEIFDDQFSVERPDGSNFTLKIRSTKLEDSAMYFCASTYGDTEAFFGQGTRLTVV.

The gene calls are TRBV6-2 or TRBV6-3 and TRBJ2-4; no clear D gene. Germline V lookup: CDR1 MNHEY, CDR2 SVGEGT. V lost 6 bases and J lost 4, with 7 bases in between. CDR3 length: 12 amino acids. The CDR3 nucleotides read TGTGCCAGCAGCCTCCGGAAAAACATTCAGTACTTC. Translation: CASSLRKNIQYF.

The chain carries TRBV5-1 and TRBJ2-3; D gene ambiguous. Germline values: CDR1 SGHRS, CDR2 YFSETQ. Trimming pared 2 bases from V and 1 base from J, leaving 14 bases between. The CDR3 is 16 amino acids. Here the CDR3 reads CASSFSGQAGTDTQYF. For the CDR3, the DNA is TGCGCCAGCAGCTTTTCAGGTCAGGCTGGCACAGATACGCAGTATTTT.

This chain uses TRBV9 with TRBJ2-4, with no clear D. The CDR3 consists of 15 residues. CDR1 SGDLS and CDR2 YYNGEE come from the germline V gene. V lost 4 bases and J lost 0, with 11 bases in between. CDR3 DNA sequence: TGTGCCAGCAGCCCAGTAGGCAGAGCCAAAAACATTCAGTACTTC. It translates to CASSPVGRAKNIQYF. Drawing the rest from reference TRBV9 and TRBJ2-4, the complete variable domain is DSGVTQTPKHLITATGQRVTLRCSPRSGDLSVYWYQQSLDQGLQFLIQYYNGEERAKGNILERFSAQQFPDLHSELNLSSLELGDSALYFCASSPVGRAKNIQYFGAGTRLSVL.

The chain uses TRBV12-3 or TRBV12-4 and TRBJ1-2, with a tentative D call TRBD1 (5 bases). The CDR3 contains 15 residues. Trimming left V 6 bases short and J 6 bases short, with 20 bases between. CDR3: CASSPTGTVLDGYTF. The DNA for the CDR3 is TGTGCCAGCAGCCCAACCGGGACGGTCCTGGATGGCTACACCTTC.

Details on this clonotype: A read error may be the cause here, since a much bigger clone is one base away. V and J are TRBV7-8 and TRBJ2-4; possibly TRBD2 for D (6 bases). The CDR3 has 15 residues. Germline V CDR1 and CDR2: SGHVS, FQNEAQ. The CDR3 is CVSSPSGLAKNIQYF. As DNA, the CDR3 is TGTGTCAGCAGCCCCTCGGGACTAGCCAAAAACATTCAGTACTTC.

The chain couples TRBV28 to TRBJ2-3; weak D call: TRBD2 (6 bases). Germline CDR1 is MDHEN and CDR2 is SYDVKM. V shed 6 bases and J shed 0 bases, with 16 bases lying between them. The CDR3 contains 16 residues. The CDR3 here is CASRSLGDFSTDTQYF. DNA for the CDR3: TGTGCCAGCAGGTCGCTGGGGGACTTCAGCACAGATACGCAGTATTTT.

This clonotype showed up just a few times. The chain recombines TRBV4-3 with TRBJ2-7; D gene uncertain. The CDR3 loop spans 16 amino acids. Between the trimmed V and J ends, which lost 0 bases and 3 bases, there was a span of 15 bases. Germline V gives CDR1 LGHNA, CDR2 YSLEER. The CDR3 nucleotides read TGCGCCAGCAGCCAAGATCTCCGCCGGTCAATCTACGAGCAGTACTTC. This codes for CASSQDLRRSIYEQYF.

The chain combines TRBV20-1 with TRBJ2-1, with TRBD1 matching 11 bases. The germline CDR1 and CDR2 sequences are DFQATT and SNEGSKA (reference sequence). This CDR3 spans 15 amino acids. The ends lost 2 bases at V and 9 bases at J; junction bases unmatched: 9. CDR3 in amino acids: CSARSPGQGGSEQFF. DNA of the CDR3: TGCAGTGCTAGATCCCCGGGACAGGGGGGGTCTGAGCAGTTCTTC.

This clonotype has just a few counts. The rearrangement uses TRBV5-1 and TRBJ1-4; no reliable D call. The germline gives CDR1 SGHRS, CDR2 YFSETQ. This CDR3 has 14 amino acids. Trimming took off 0 bases at V and 7 bases at J, with 10 bases between the two ends. The CDR3: CASSLGGNSEKLFF. The DNA of the CDR3 is TGCGCCAGCAGCTTGGGCGGGAACAGTGAAAAACTGTTTTTT.

As concerns this clonotype: One base away lies a much larger clone, so this may be a sequencing read error. This chain joins TRBV12-3 or TRBV12-4 and TRBJ2-1; 11 bases line up with TRBD2. The junction had 10 bases not matched to a gene; V was cut back by 8 bases and J by 7 bases. There are 15 residues in the CDR3. The CDR3 loop is CASGTSGGKRNEQFF. CDR3 coding DNA: TGTGCCAGCGGTACTAGCGGGGGCAAACGAAATGAGCAGTTCTTC.

This clonotype turned up a few times. The CDR3, as DNA: TGTGCCAGCAGCTCCTCCGGAGCTCCTAATGAAAAACTGTTTTTT. Translation: CASSSSGAPNEKLFF. The chain carries TRBV7-8 and TRBJ1-4; D not certain. Germline CDR1 reads SGHVS; CDR2 reads FQNEAQ. The CDR3 totals 15 residues. Trimming left V 4 bases short and J 3 bases short, with 12 bases between.

The chain couples TRBV9 to TRBJ2-7; D unclear. The tail of the sequence fits TRBJ2-5 better, so the J call may be wrong. Germline assignment: CDR1 SGDLS and CDR2 YYNGEE. The CDR3 consists of 13 residues. The CDR3 region has the DNA TGTGCCAGCAGCTCAGACGGGCCAGAGACCCAGTACTTC. This codes for CASSSDGPETQYF.

V usage is TRBV7-2 and J usage is TRBJ2-1, with 11 nucleotides matching TRBD1. The CDR3 runs 15 residues. CDR1 is SGHTA and CDR2 is FQGNSA in the germline V gene. J lost 7 bases, V lost 6 bases, and 8 bases had no gene match. The CDR3 region has the DNA TGTGCCAGCAGATTTACCGGGACAGGGGGAAATGAGCAGTTCTTC. This codes for CASRFTGTGGNEQFF.

This clonotype was seen more than once but under ten times. The CDR3 DNA sequence: TGTGCCAGCAGTTTGGGACAGGTTAGCACAGATACGCAGTATTTT. This translates into CASSLGQVSTDTQYF. This sequence joins TRBV12-3 or TRBV12-4 and TRBJ2-3, with TRBD1 identical over 8 bases. Trimming at V came to 3 bases and at J to 0 bases, leaving 2 bases not matched to a gene. The length of the CDR3 is 15 residues.

The chain couples TRBV20-1 to TRBJ1-5; 9 bases are a match to TRBD1. CDR1 is DFQATT and CDR2 is SNEGSKA in the germline V gene (reference sequence). The CDR3 sequence is 14 residues long. V was clipped by 8 bases and J by 5 bases; unmatched bases: 10. As DNA, the CDR3 is TGCAGTCCTCAGGAGGACAGGGGAGATCAGCCCCAGCATTTT. Protein: CSPQEDRGDQPQHF.

As DNA, the CDR3 is TGCGCCAGCAGCTTTGGGACAGTTTTAGCCAAAAACATTCAGTACTTC. It encodes CASSFGTVLAKNIQYF. The chain is built from TRBV5-1 and TRBJ2-4, with 7 nucleotides matching TRBD1. The length of the CDR3 is 16 residues. The V gene end was trimmed by 2 bases and the J gene end by 0 bases; junction bases not matched to a gene: 5. The V gene's germline CDR1 is SGHRS and CDR2 YFSETQ.

The V call is TRBV30, the J call TRBJ1-1, with 8 bases that match TRBD1. Germline CDR1 reads GTSNPN; CDR2 reads SVGIG (reference sequence). The CDR3 is 11 residues long. The V gene end was trimmed by 5 bases and the J gene end by 8 bases; junction bases not matched to a gene: 4. The CDR3 sequence is CAWGGQVEAFF. In DNA form, the CDR3 reads TGTGCCTGGGGGGGACAGGTCGAAGCTTTCTTT.

The chain carries TRBV7-2 and TRBJ2-7; possibly TRBD1 for D (5 bases). The CDR3 has 15 residues. Deletions cut 3 bases from V and 0 bases from J, with 12 bases between. CDR1 is SGHTA, CDR2 FQGNSA, per germline. The chain's CDR3 is CASSFNHDSSYEQYF. The CDR3 region has the DNA TGTGCCAGCAGCTTCAACCATGACAGCTCCTACGAGCAGTACTTC.

The chain has TRBV20-1 and TRBJ1-1; a possible D gene is TRBD1 (6 bases). Germline values: CDR1 DFQATT, CDR2 SNEGSKA (reference sequence). This CDR3 contains 16 residues. Trimming took 0 bases from V and 8 from J, leaving 22 bases between them. The CDR3 is CSAREMGAGPKAEAFF. The DNA for the CDR3 is TGCAGTGCTAGAGAGATGGGGGCAGGCCCCAAAGCCGAAGCTTTCTTT.